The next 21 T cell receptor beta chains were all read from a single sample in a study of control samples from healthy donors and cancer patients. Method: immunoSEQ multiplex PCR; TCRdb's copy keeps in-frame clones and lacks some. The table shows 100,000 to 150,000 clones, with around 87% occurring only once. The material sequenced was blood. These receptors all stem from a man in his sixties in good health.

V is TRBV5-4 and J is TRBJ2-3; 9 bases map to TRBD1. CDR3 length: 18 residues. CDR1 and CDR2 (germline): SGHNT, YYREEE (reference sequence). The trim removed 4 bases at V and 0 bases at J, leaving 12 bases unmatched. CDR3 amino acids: CASSDHRTGTGSTDTQYF. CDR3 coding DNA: TGTGCCAGCAGCGACCACAGAACCGGGACAGGGAGCACAGATACGCAGTATTTT.

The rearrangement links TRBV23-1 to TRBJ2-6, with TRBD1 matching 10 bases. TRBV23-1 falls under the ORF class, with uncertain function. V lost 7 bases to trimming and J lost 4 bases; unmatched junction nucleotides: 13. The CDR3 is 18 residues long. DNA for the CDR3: TGCGCCAGCAAAACCGCCGGGACAGGGGTTGTCGGGGCCAACGTCCTGACTTTC. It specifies CASKTAGTGVVGANVLTF.

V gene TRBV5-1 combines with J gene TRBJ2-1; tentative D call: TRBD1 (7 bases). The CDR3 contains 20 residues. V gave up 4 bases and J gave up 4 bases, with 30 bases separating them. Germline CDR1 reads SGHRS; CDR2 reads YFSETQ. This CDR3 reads CASSSQGGEMSRGNYNEQFF. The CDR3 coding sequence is TGCGCCAGCAGCAGCCAGGGGGGCGAAATGTCGAGGGGTAATTACAATGAGCAGTTCTTC.

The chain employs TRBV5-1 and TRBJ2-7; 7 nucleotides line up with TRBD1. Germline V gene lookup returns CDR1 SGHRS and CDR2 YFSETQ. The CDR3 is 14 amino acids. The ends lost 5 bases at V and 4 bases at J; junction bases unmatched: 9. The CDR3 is CASRSTGNEYEQYF. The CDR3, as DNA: TGCGCCAGCAGATCGACAGGGAATGAGTACGAGCAGTACTTC.

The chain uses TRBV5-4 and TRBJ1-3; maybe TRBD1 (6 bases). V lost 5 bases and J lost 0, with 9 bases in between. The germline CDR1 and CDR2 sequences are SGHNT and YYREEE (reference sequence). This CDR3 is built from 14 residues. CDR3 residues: CASRDSSSGNTIYF. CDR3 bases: TGTGCCAGCAGGGACAGCAGCTCTGGAAACACCATATATTTT. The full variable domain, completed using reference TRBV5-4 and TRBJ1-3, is ETGVTQSPTHLIKTRGQQVTLRCSSQSGHNTVSWYQQALGQGPQFIFQYYREEENGRGNFPPRFSGLQFPNYSSELNVNALELDDSALYLCASRDSSSGNTIYFGEGSWLTVV.

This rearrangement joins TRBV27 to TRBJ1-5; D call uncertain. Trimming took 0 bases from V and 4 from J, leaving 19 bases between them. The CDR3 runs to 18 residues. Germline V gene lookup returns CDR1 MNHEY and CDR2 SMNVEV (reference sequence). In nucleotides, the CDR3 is TGTGCCAGCAGTTTATCTGCCACCAAGGGATCCCTAAATCAGCCCCAGCATTTT. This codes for CASSLSATKGSLNQPQHF.

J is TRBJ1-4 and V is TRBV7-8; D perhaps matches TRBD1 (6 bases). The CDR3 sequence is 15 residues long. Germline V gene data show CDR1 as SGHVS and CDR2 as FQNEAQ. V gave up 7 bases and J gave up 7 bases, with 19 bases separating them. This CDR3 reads CASTRSGGQGEKLFF. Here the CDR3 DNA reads TGTGCCAGCACTAGGAGCGGGGGGCAGGGTGAAAAACTGTTTTTT.

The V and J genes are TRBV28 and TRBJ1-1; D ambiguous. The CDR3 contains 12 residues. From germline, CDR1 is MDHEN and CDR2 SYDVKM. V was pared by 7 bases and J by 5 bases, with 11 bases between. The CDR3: CASNSEWTEAFF. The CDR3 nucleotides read TGTGCCAGCAATTCGGAGTGGACTGAAGCTTTCTTT.

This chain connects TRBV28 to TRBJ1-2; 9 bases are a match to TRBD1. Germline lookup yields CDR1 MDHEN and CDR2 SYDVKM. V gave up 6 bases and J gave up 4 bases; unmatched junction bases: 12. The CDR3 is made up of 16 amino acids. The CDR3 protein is CASRGTGGGWGYGYTF. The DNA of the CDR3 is TGTGCCAGCAGGGGCACAGGGGGCGGGTGGGGCTATGGCTACACCTTC.

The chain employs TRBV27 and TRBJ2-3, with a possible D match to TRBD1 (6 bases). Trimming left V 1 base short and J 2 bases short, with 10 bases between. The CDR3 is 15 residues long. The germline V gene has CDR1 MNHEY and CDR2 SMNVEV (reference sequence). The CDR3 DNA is TGTGCCAGCAGTTTATGGGGGACAACCACAGATACGCAGTATTTT. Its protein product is CASSLWGTTTDTQYF.

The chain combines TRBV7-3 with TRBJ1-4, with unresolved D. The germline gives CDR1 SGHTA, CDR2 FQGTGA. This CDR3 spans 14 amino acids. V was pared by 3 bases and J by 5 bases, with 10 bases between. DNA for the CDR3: TGTGCCAGCAGCTTGGAACCAGCAAATGAAAAACTGTTTTTT. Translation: CASSLEPANEKLFF.

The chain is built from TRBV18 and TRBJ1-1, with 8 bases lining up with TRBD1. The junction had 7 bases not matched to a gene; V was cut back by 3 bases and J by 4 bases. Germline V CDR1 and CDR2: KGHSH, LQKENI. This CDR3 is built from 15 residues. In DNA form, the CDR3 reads TGTGCCAGCTCACCTCGCCAGGGGGCCGGCACTGAAGCTTTCTTT. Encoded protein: CASSPRQGAGTEAFF.

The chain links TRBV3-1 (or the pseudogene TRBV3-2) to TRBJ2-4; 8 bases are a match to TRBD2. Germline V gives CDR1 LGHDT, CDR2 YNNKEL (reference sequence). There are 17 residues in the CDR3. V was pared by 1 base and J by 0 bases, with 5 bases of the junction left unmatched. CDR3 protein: CASSQVPAGVAKNIQYF. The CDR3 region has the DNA TGTGCCAGCAGCCAAGTGCCAGCGGGGGTAGCCAAAAACATTCAGTACTTC.

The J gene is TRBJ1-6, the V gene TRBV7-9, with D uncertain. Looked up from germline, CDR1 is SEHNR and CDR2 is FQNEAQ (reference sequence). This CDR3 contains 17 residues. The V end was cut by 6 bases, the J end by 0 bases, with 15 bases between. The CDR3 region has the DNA TGTGCCAGCAGTTCGGATACGGCCTTCTCCTATAATTCACCCCTCCACTTT. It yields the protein CASSSDTAFSYNSPLHF.

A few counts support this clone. CDR3 protein: CASSLRSGTGISGNTIYF. The CDR3 region has the DNA TGTGCCAGCAGCTTAAGATCCGGGACAGGGATCTCTGGAAACACCATATATTTT. This chain joins TRBV5-5 and TRBJ1-3; TRBD1 matches at 9 bases. Germline assignment: CDR1 SGHKS and CDR2 YYEKEE (reference sequence). This CDR3 spans 18 amino acids. The ends lost 2 bases at V and 0 bases at J; junction bases unmatched: 9.

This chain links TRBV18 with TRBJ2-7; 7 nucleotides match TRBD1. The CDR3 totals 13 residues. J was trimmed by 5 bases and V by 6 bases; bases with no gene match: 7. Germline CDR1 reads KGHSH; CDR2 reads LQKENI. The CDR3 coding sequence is TGTGCCAGCTCCATACAGGGGTCAAACGAGCAGTACTTC. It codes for CASSIQGSNEQYF. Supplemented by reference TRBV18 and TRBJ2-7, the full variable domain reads NAGVMQNPRHLVRRRGQEARLRCSPMKGHSHVYWYRQLPEEGLKFMVYLQKENIIDESGMPKERFSAEFPKEGPSILRIQQVVRGDSAAYFCASSIQGSNEQYFGPGTRLTVT.

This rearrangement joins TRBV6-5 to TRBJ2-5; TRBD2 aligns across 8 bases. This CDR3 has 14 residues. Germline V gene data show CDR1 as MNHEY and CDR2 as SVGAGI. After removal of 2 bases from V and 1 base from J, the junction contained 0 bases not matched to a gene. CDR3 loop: CASSYAGGQETQYF. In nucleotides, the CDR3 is TGTGCCAGCAGTTACGCGGGGGGCCAAGAGACCCAGTACTTC.

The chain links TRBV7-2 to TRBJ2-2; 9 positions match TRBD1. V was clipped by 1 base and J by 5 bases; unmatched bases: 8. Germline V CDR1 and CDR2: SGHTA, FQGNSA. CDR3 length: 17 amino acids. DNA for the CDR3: TGTGCCAGCAGCTTAGTGGGGGGACAGGGAAGGACCGGGGAGCTGTTTTTT. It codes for CASSLVGGQGRTGELFF.

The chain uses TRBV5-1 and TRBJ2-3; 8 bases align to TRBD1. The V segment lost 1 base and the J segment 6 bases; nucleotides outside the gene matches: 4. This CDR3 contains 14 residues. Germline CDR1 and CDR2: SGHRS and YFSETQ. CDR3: CASSLFQGADTQYF. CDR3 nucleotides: TGCGCCAGCAGCTTGTTCCAGGGGGCGGATACGCAGTATTTT. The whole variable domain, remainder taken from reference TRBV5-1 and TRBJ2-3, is KAGVTQTPRYLIKTRGQQVTLSCSPISGHRSVSWYQQTPGQGLQFLFEYFSETQRNKGNFPGRFSGRQFSNSRSEMNVSTLELGDSALYLCASSLFQGADTQYFGPGTRLTVL.

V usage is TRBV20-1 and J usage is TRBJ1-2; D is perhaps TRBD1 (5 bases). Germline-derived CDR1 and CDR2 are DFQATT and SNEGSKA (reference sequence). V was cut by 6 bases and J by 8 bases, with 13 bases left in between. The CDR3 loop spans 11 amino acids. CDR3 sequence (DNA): TGCAGTGCCGGGGCCCTCCAGGGCTACACCTTC. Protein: CSAGALQGYTF.

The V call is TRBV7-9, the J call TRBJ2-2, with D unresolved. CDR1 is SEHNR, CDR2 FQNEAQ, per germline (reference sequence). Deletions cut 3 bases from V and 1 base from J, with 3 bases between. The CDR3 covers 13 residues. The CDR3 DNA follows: TGTGCCAGCAGCTTGTGGAACACCGGGGAGCTGTTTTTT. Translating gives CASSLWNTGELFF.